This T cell receptor (beta chain) was retrieved from a study of T cells in Graves' hyperthyroidism and ophthalmopathy. Germline V gene sequence: CDR1 MDHEN, CDR2 SYDVKM. CDR3 length: 15 residues. The V gene lost 7 bases and the J gene lost 8 bases, with 23 bases spanning the gap. What was amplified from RNA transcripts were TCR beta CDR3 regions. HTBI primers were employed in a first-round RT-PCR of the TCR CDR3. TCRdb reanalysed the multiplex PCR reads using MiXCR and keeps one entry per CDR3 protein. The table has some 560,000 distinct CDR3 sequences, 15% to 17% seen once; the top ten hold roughly 7.3%.

Sequencing was performed on blood. This receptor was identified in a woman in her twenties or thirties with Graves' hyperthyroidism. The chain uses TRBV28 and TRBJ1-2; possible D gene TRBD1, 6 bases. The CDR3 bases are TGTGCCAGCACCCAAGGTCTGTCCGGGGGGGGCGGCTACACCTTC. Translating it yields CASTQGLSGGGGYTF.